This T cell receptor (beta chain) was found in a study of blood T cell repertoires in COVID-19. Looked up from germline, CDR1 is ENHRY and CDR2 is SYGVKD. The V gene lost 5 bases and the J gene lost 3 bases, with 16 bases spanning the gap. CDR3 length equals 15 residues. Measured with immunoSEQ multiplex PCR; TCRdb has only the in-frame clones, and not every one. This sample has roughly 250,000 clones, with less than 90% found just once. The gene calls are TRBV10-3 and TRBJ2-5, with D possibly TRBD2 on 6 matching bases. The source is a woman aged 50 to 60 who had recovered from COVID-19. The sequenced material came from PBMCs or T cells enriched from blood (not recorded which). CDR3 nucleotide sequence: TGTGCCATCAGTCACGGGGACGGGGGAAAAGAGACCCAGTACTTC. It codes for CAISHGDGGKETQYF.